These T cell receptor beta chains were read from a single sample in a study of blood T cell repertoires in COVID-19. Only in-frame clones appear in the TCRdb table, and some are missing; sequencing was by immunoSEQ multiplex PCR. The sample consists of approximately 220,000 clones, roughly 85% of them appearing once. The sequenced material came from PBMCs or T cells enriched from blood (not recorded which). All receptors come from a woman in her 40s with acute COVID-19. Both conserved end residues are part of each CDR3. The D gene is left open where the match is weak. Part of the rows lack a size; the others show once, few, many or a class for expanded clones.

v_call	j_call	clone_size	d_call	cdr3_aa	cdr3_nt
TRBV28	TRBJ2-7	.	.	CASSLGGVWGGYEQYF	TGTGCCAGCAGTCTAGGGGGCGTGTGGGGAGGCTACGAGCAGTACTTC
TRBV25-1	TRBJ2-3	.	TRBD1	CASSLGQGTDTQYF	TGTGCCAGCAGTCTAGGACAGGGCACAGATACGCAGTATTTT
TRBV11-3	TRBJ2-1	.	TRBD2	CASSFRTSGIYNEQFF	TGTGCCAGCAGCTTTCGGACTAGCGGGATATACAATGAGCAGTTCTTC
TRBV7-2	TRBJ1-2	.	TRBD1	CASSFSYGQVPYGYTF	TGTGCCAGCAGCTTCTCTTACGGACAGGTCCCTTATGGCTACACCTTC
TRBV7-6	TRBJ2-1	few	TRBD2	CASSLSLLAGGYNEQFF	TGTGCCAGCAGCTTATCCCTCCTAGCGGGAGGTTACAATGAGCAGTTCTTC
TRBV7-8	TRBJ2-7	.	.	CASSSPFRDKDYEQYF	TGTGCCAGCAGCTCCCCCTTCCGGGACAAAGACTACGAGCAGTACTTC
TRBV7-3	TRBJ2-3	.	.	CASSLGRTDTQYF	TGTGCCAGCAGCTTAGGTAGAACAGATACGCAGTATTTT
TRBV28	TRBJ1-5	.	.	CASSLSVRNQPQHF	TGTGCCAGCAGTTTAAGCGTTCGGAATCAGCCCCAGCATTTT
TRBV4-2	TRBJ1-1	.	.	CASSQVGQSTEAFF	TGTGCCAGCAGCCAAGTCGGACAGTCGACTGAAGCTTTCTTT
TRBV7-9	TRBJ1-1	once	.	CASSSRGGRVNTEAFF	TGTGCCAGCAGCTCGCGCGGGGGCAGGGTAAACACTGAAGCTTTCTTT
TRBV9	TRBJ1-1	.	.	CASSVVERNTEAFF	TGTGCCAGCAGCGTAGTAGAAAGGAACACTGAAGCTTTCTTT
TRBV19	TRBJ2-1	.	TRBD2	CASSLRESSYNEQFF	TGTGCCAGTAGTCTGCGGGAGTCTTCCTACAATGAGCAGTTCTTC
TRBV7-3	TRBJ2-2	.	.	CASSSPQGELFF	TGTGCCAGCAGCTCACCTCAGGGGGAGCTGTTTTTT
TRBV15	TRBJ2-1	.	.	CATENSNGYNEQFF	TGTGCCACCGAAAACTCTAACGGGTACAATGAGCAGTTCTTC
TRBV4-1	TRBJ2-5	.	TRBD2	CASSRGASGQETQYF	TGCGCCAGCAGTCGCGGAGCTAGCGGACAAGAGACCCAGTACTTC
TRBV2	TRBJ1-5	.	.	CASRAGPYQPQHF	TGTGCCAGCAGGGCAGGGCCCTACCAGCCCCAGCATTTT
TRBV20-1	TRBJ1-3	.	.	CSASPQGVGNTIYF	TGCAGTGCTAGTCCCCAGGGTGTAGGAAACACCATATATTTT
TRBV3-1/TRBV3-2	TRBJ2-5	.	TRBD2	CASSQEGRTSGIQETQYF	TGTGCCAGCAGCCAAGAAGGCAGGACTAGCGGGATTCAAGAGACCCAGTACTTC